The present T cell receptor beta chain was sequenced within a study of technical replicates of blood from a handful of donors. Using immunoSEQ multiplex PCR, the repertoire was profiled, and TCRdb retains in-frame clones only, with some absent. The table has fewer than 20,000 clones, about nine tenths seen once; the top ten hold around 13%. The sample holds one count of this clone. Germline CDR1 SQVTM, CDR2 ANQGSEA. V gave up 6 bases and J gave up 3 bases; unmatched junction bases: 12. The CDR3 extends over 15 amino acids. The TCR originated in a human donor in good health. Sequenced sample: PBMCs. The V and J genes are TRBV29-1 and TRBJ2-3; 7 bases line up with TRBD1. Here the CDR3 reads CSVGTATLGTDTQYF. The CDR3 nucleotides are TGCAGCGTCGGGACAGCAACGCTAGGGACAGATACGCAGTATTTT.